This is a list of T cell receptor beta chains from one sample in a study of T cells in Graves' hyperthyroidism and ophthalmopathy. TCRdb processed the multiplex PCR reads anew with MiXCR; each CDR3 protein has one entry. Among some 560,000 distinct CDR3 sequences listed, roughly 15% were seen once. The sample comprised blood. The receptor set was obtained from a woman aged 40 to 49 with Graves' hyperthyroidism. Each CDR3 is given with its conserved first and last residue. The D gene is left open where the match is weak. The size field is filled for only some rows; it gives once, few, many or a size class.

len: 14; j_gene: TRBJ2-7; abundance: many; d_gene: TRBD1; v_gene: TRBV7-9; CDR3aa: CASSPPGQGWEQYF; CDR3nt: TGTGCCAGCAGCCCCCCGGGACAGGGATGGGAGCAGTACTTC
len: 18; j_gene: TRBJ2-6; abundance: many; d_gene: TRBD2; v_gene: TRBV6-2/TRBV6-3; CDR3aa: CASSYPGTSSSGANVLTF; CDR3nt: TGTGCCAGCAGTTACCCCGGGACTAGCAGCTCTGGGGCCAACGTCCTGACTTTC
len: 15; j_gene: TRBJ2-6; abundance: many; d_gene: TRBD1; v_gene: TRBV11-2; CDR3aa: CASSTDRAGANVLTF; CDR3nt: TGTGCCAGCAGCACCGACAGGGCTGGGGCCAACGTCCTGACTTTC
len: 15; j_gene: TRBJ2-2; abundance: -; d_gene: TRBD1; v_gene: TRBV4-1; CDR3aa: CASSQFDRDAGELFF; CDR3nt: TGCGCCAGCAGCCAATTTGACAGGGACGCCGGGGAGCTGTTTTTT
len: 15; j_gene: TRBJ1-4; abundance: few; d_gene: -; v_gene: TRBV6-1; CDR3aa: CASSYRQTYNEKLFF; CDR3nt: TGTGCCAGCAGCTACCGACAGACTTATAATGAAAAACTGTTTTTT
len: 15; j_gene: TRBJ2-7; abundance: -; d_gene: TRBD1; v_gene: TRBV18; CDR3aa: CASSRNVQGAYEQYF; CDR3nt: TGTGCCAGCTCACGCAACGTACAGGGGGCCTACGAGCAGTACTTC
len: 15; j_gene: TRBJ2-7; abundance: many; d_gene: -; v_gene: TRBV6-1; CDR3aa: CASKAGAVSLYEQYF; CDR3nt: TGTGCCAGCAAAGCAGGTGCAGTATCTCTCTACGAGCAGTACTTC
len: 15; j_gene: TRBJ1-6; abundance: many; d_gene: -; v_gene: TRBV6-1; CDR3aa: CASSDRQADNSPLHF; CDR3nt: TGTGCCAGCAGTGACCGACAGGCGGATAATTCACCCCTCCACTTT
len: 20; j_gene: TRBJ2-3; abundance: -; d_gene: TRBD1; v_gene: TRBV27; CDR3aa: CASSSRPFLPGTGTTDTQYF; CDR3nt: TGTGCCAGCAGTTCCAGACCATTCCTCCCCGGGACAGGGACGACAGATACGCAGTATTTT
len: 15; j_gene: TRBJ2-7; abundance: many; d_gene: TRBD1; v_gene: TRBV7-6; CDR3aa: CASSLQPGQGVEQYF; CDR3nt: TGTGCCAGCAGCTTACAACCGGGACAGGGGGTCGAGCAGTACTTC
len: 16; j_gene: TRBJ2-3; abundance: many; d_gene: TRBD2; v_gene: TRBV20-1; CDR3aa: CSANRGLAGITDTQYF; CDR3nt: TGCAGTGCTAATCGAGGACTAGCGGGGATCACAGATACGCAGTATTTT
len: 12; j_gene: TRBJ2-7; abundance: many; d_gene: -; v_gene: TRBV28; CDR3aa: CASSLRTYEQYF; CDR3nt: TGTGCCAGCAGCCTACGGACGTACGAGCAGTACTTC
len: 17; j_gene: TRBJ2-3; abundance: many; d_gene: TRBD2; v_gene: TRBV5-1; CDR3aa: CASSFLPGLAGADTQYF; CDR3nt: TGCGCCAGCAGCTTCCTTCCAGGACTAGCGGGAGCAGATACGCAGTATTTT